This is a list of T cell receptor beta chains from one sample in a study of blood T cell repertoires in COVID-19. Using immunoSEQ multiplex PCR, the repertoire was profiled, and TCRdb retains in-frame clones only, with some absent. The top ten clones hold around 12% of a sample with tens of thousands of clones, 92% of them seen once. The sample was peripheral blood. The receptor source for this set is a human donor in a cohort sampled during active COVID-19. The CDR3 runs from the conserved cysteine through the conserved F or W. D genes are given only for firm matches. Expanded clones are given a class, and other clones once, few, many or no size at all.

>TRBV19|-|-|TRBJ1-1
CASSIIWGGAEAFF
TGTGCCAGTAGTATCATCTGGGGAGGAGCTGAAGCTTTCTTT
>TRBV28|-|TRBD1|TRBJ2-7
CASSSGGAWSYEQYF
TGTGCCAGCAGCTCAGGGGGCGCTTGGTCCTACGAGCAGTACTTC
>TRBV7-6|-|-|TRBJ2-3
CASSLVGAGTADTQYF
TGTGCCAGCAGCTTAGTTGGGGCGGGAACTGCAGATACGCAGTATTTT
>TRBV28|once|TRBD1|TRBJ2-1
CASRGTGGNEQFF
TGTGCCAGCAGGGGGACAGGGGGGAATGAGCAGTTCTTC
>TRBV20-1|-|TRBD2|TRBJ2-3
CSASGGLAGGLQSTDTQYF
TGCAGTGCTAGTGGCGGACTAGCGGGGGGCCTCCAATCCACAGATACGCAGTATTTT
>TRBV4-1|-|-|TRBJ1-1
CASSQGAQGSRTEAFF
TGCGCCAGCAGCCAAGGAGCTCAGGGCTCGCGGACTGAAGCTTTCTTT
>TRBV2|-|TRBD2|TRBJ2-7
CASSERGVPKPYEQYF
TGTGCCAGCAGTGAGCGGGGGGTCCCCAAGCCCTACGAGCAGTACTTC
>TRBV29-1|-|-|TRBJ2-4
CSVEDQGGSKNIQYF
TGCAGCGTTGAAGATCAGGGGGGTAGCAAAAACATTCAGTACTTC
>TRBV12-3/TRBV12-4|-|TRBD1|TRBJ1-1
CASSFWTGTNAFF
TGTGCCAGCAGTTTTTGGACAGGGACGAACGCTTTCTTT
>TRBV14|-|-|TRBJ2-3
CASSQKAGLLRRDTDTQYF
TGTGCCAGCAGCCAAAAGGCAGGACTGCTTCGTCGCGACACAGATACGCAGTATTTT
>TRBV4-1|-|-|TRBJ1-2
CASSQGIDSLPYGYTF
TGCGCCAGCAGCCAAGGAATCGACAGTCTTCCTTATGGCTACACCTTC
>TRBV21-1|once|-|TRBJ1-1
CASSNFRTEINTEAFF
TGTGCCAGCAGCAACTTTAGGACAGAGATTAACACTGAAGCTTTCTTT
>TRBV9|-|-|TRBJ1-5
CASSVTGSQPQHF
TGTGCCAGCAGCGTCACGGGGAGTCAGCCCCAGCATTTT
>TRBV5-1|-|-|TRBJ2-1
CASSLQSGVGDEQFF
TGCGCCAGCAGCTTGCAGAGCGGAGTGGGCGATGAGCAGTTCTTC
>TRBV7-2|-|-|TRBJ1-5
CASSFPGAPQHF
TGTGCCAGCAGCTTCCCAGGGGCACCCCAGCATTTT
>TRBV6-2/TRBV6-3|-|-|TRBJ1-2
CASSRSQGGYTF
TGTGCCAGCAGCCGCTCTCAGGGTGGCTACACCTTC
>TRBV10-3|-|TRBD1|TRBJ2-7
CAISSLGQGNAYEQYF
TGTGCCATCAGTTCCCTGGGACAGGGAAACGCCTACGAGCAGTACTTC
>TRBV28|-|TRBD2|TRBJ2-2
CASSPGTSRVSGELFF
TGTGCCAGCAGTCCCGGGACTAGCCGAGTGTCCGGGGAGCTGTTTTTT
>TRBV11-2|-|-|TRBJ2-7
CASSLDRYEQYF
TGTGCCAGCAGCTTAGACCGCTACGAGCAGTACTTC
>TRBV28|-|TRBD1|TRBJ1-6
CASSLLAGGSPLHF
TGTGCCAGCAGTTTATTGGCAGGGGGTTCACCCCTCCACTTT
>TRBV7-7|-|-|TRBJ1-3
CASSSRAGTGNTIYF
TGTGCTAGCAGTTCTCGAGCGGGGACTGGAAACACCATATATTTT
>TRBV30|-|TRBD1|TRBJ1-4
CAWSGKDRGQTNEKLFF
TGTGCCTGGAGTGGCAAAGACAGGGGGCAAACTAATGAAAAACTGTTTTTT
>TRBV9|-|TRBD1|TRBJ2-1
CASSYGTGETEQFF
TGTGCCAGCAGCTACGGGACAGGGGAAACTGAGCAGTTCTTC
>TRBV27|-|-|TRBJ2-7
CASRFSGEQYF
TGTGCCAGCAGATTTAGCGGCGAGCAGTACTTC
>TRBV5-4|-|TRBD2|TRBJ2-5
CASSPGPGLALKETQYF
TGTGCCAGCAGCCCCGGACCGGGACTAGCGCTCAAAGAGACCCAGTACTTC
>TRBV6-2/TRBV6-3|-|-|TRBJ1-2
CASSYTHRDGYTF
TGTGCCAGCAGTTACACGCACAGGGACGGCTACACCTTC
>TRBV5-1|once|-|TRBJ1-6
CASGAGITFSYNSPLHF
TGCGCCAGCGGAGCAGGGATCACTTTCTCCTATAATTCACCCCTCCACTTT
>TRBV19|-|-|TRBJ1-4
CASSIPGVVEKLFF
TGTGCCAGTAGTATTCCGGGAGTGGTTGAAAAACTGTTTTTT
>TRBV29-1|-|TRBD1|TRBJ2-7
CSVTGGSSYEQYF
TGCAGCGTCACAGGGGGTAGTTCCTACGAGCAGTACTTC
>TRBV20-1|-|-|TRBJ1-1
CSAGGGTEAFF
TGCAGTGCTGGCGGAGGGACTGAAGCTTTCTTT
>TRBV24-1|-|TRBD2|TRBJ2-3
CATSDFSGGGTDTQYF
TGTGCCACCAGTGATTTCTCGGGGGGGGGCACAGATACGCAGTATTTT
>TRBV18|few|-|TRBJ2-7
CASSPGQIAAYEQYF
TGTGCCAGCTCACCAGGACAGATTGCTGCCTACGAGCAGTACTTC
>TRBV27|-|TRBD2|TRBJ2-1
CASRSPGLAANNEQFF
TGTGCCAGCAGAAGTCCGGGACTAGCGGCCAACAATGAGCAGTTCTTC
>TRBV12-3/TRBV12-4|-|TRBD2|TRBJ2-1
CASNLAGGDEQFF
TGTGCCAGCAATTTAGCGGGAGGGGATGAGCAGTTCTTC
>TRBV7-9|-|-|TRBJ2-5
CASSSKDSLRTETQYF
TGTGCCAGCAGCTCAAAAGACAGCCTGCGGACCGAGACCCAGTACTTC
>TRBV5-1|-|-|TRBJ1-1
CASSLQEGTEAFF
TGCGCCAGCAGCTTACAGGAGGGCACTGAAGCTTTCTTT
>TRBV11-2|-|-|TRBJ2-5
CASSLEGAGTQYF
TGTGCCAGCAGCTTAGAGGGCGCGGGGACCCAGTACTTC
>TRBV9|-|-|TRBJ1-1
CASSVDGFAGEAFF
TGTGCCAGCAGCGTAGATGGCTTTGCAGGGGAGGCTTTCTTT
>TRBV7-2|-|-|TRBJ1-3
CASSLNREGTIYF
TGTGCCAGCAGCTTAAATCGGGAAGGCACCATATATTTT
>TRBV25-1|-|-|TRBJ1-2
CASRDDSPGGYTF
TGTGCCAGCAGGGATGACAGTCCCGGTGGCTACACCTTC
>TRBV25-1|-|-|TRBJ2-2
CASSITGGAANTGELFF
TGTGCCAGCAGTATCACAGGGGGGGCCGCGAACACCGGGGAGCTGTTTTTT